This is a list of T cell receptor beta chains from one sample in a study of shared clonotypes between healthy human individuals. Profiling relied on immunoSEQ multiplex PCR, and the TCRdb table lists in-frame clones only, not all of them. The profile shows about a million clones, about 72% of them singletons. Sequencing input: memory CD4+ T cells from PBMCs. The receptors originated from a young man in good health. Some clones in this sample may be carry-over from other donors' samples. Each CDR3 is given with its conserved first and last residue. Each record gives: J gene, D gene, CDR3 length, clone size, V gene, CDR3 DNA, CDR3 protein. The D gene is left open where the match is weak. The size field is filled for only some rows; it gives once, few, many or a size class.

TRBJ1-1,NA,13,NA,TRBV4-3,TGCGCCAGCAGCCAAGTGAACGGGGCCGGGGCTTTCTTT,CASSQVNGAGAFF
TRBJ2-1,TRBD1,14,NA,TRBV4-1,TGCGCCAGCAGCAGGCAGGGGGCGGGTAATGAGCAGTTCTTC,CASSRQGAGNEQFF
TRBJ2-5,TRBD2,15,NA,TRBV9,TGTGCCAGCAGCGTATCCGGGACTAGTGGAGAGACCCAGTACTTC,CASSVSGTSGETQYF
TRBJ2-2,NA,15,NA,TRBV12-5,TGTGCTAGTGGTTTGGTTTACAAGCGGACCGGGGAGCTGTTTTTT,CASGLVYKRTGELFF
TRBJ1-1,NA,14,NA,TRBV9,TGTGCCAGCAGCGTAGGTGGCGCCTCGGAATCAGCTTTCTTT,CASSVGGASESAFF
TRBJ1-2,NA,13,few,TRBV6-6,TGTGCCAGCAGTTATTACAGAGCGTGGGGCTACACCTTC,CASSYYRAWGYTF
TRBJ1-1,NA,13,NA,TRBV7-3,TGTGCCAGCAGTTTACAGCAGAACACTGAAGCTTTCTTT,CASSLQQNTEAFF
TRBJ2-5,NA,14,NA,TRBV6-5,TGTGCCAGCATTGGGGCAGAGAACCAAGAGACCCAGTACTTC,CASIGAENQETQYF
TRBJ1-4,NA,14,NA,TRBV18,TGTGCCAGCTCACGTCGCAGGGAGGGTGAAAAACTGTTTTTT,CASSRRREGEKLFF
TRBJ1-5,NA,13,once,TRBV7-9,TGTGCCAGCAGTAGTCAGGGAGATCAGCCCCAGCATTTT,CASSSQGDQPQHF
TRBJ2-7,TRBD1,14,NA,TRBV30,TGTGCCTGGAGTAAGGCAGGGGGTTCCTACGAGCAGTACTTC,CAWSKAGGSYEQYF
TRBJ2-5,NA,15,NA,TRBV7-7,TGTGCCAGCAGCTTCGGAGGGGGCGGCGGAGAGACCCAGTACTTC,CASSFGGGGGETQYF
TRBJ1-4,NA,17,NA,TRBV19,TGTGCCAGTAGCCACTATAGGACGGCTGCAACTAATGAAAAACTGTTTTTT,CASSHYRTAATNEKLFF
TRBJ2-3,TRBD1,15,NA,TRBV5-1,TGCGCCAGCAGCTTCGGACAGGGGGCTAGAGATACGCAGTATTTT,CASSFGQGARDTQYF
TRBJ2-1,NA,17,NA,TRBV1,TGCACCAGCAGCCTTCGACTAGCCCCAAGCTCCTACAATGAGCAGTTCTTC,CTSSLRLAPSSYNEQFF
TRBJ2-1,NA,15,NA,TRBV9,TGTGCCAGCAGCATAACGGGGGATTCCTACAATGAGCAGTTCTTC,CASSITGDSYNEQFF
TRBJ2-6,NA,17,NA,TRBV2,TGTGCCAGCAGGACCCCTAGAACAAGGAGGGGGGCCAACGTCCTGACTTTC,CASRTPRTRRGANVLTF
TRBJ2-1,NA,13,NA,TRBV5-6,TGTGCCAGCAGCTTGGATCCTACTTATGAGCAGTTCTTC,CASSLDPTYEQFF
TRBJ2-7,NA,13,once,TRBV25-1,TGTGCCAGCTCGAATCCTGGCAGCGACGAGCAGTACTTC,CASSNPGSDEQYF
TRBJ2-7,NA,14,NA,TRBV7-6,TGTGCCAGCAGGGCATCGGGGCGGGACTACGAGCAGTACTTC,CASRASGRDYEQYF
TRBJ2-7,TRBD2,15,NA,TRBV7-2,TGTGCCAGCAGTTACCGGGGGGATGTATCGGCCGAGCAGTACTTC,CASSYRGDVSAEQYF
TRBJ2-7,NA,13,NA,TRBV28,TGTGCCTCCATGAGGGCCCCAAACTACGAGCAGTACTTC,CASMRAPNYEQYF
TRBJ2-7,NA,14,NA,TRBV7-6,TGTGCCAGCAGCTTAGCCGCGGAAATTGGGGAGCAGTACTTC,CASSLAAEIGEQYF
TRBJ2-1,TRBD2,17,once,TRBV7-2,TGTGCCAGCAGCTTAACTCATGCGGGAGTCCCCTACAATGAGCAGTTCTTC,CASSLTHAGVPYNEQFF
TRBJ1-1,NA,15,NA,TRBV18,TGTGCCAGCTCACCCTACAAGGGAGAGAACACTGAAGCTTTCTTT,CASSPYKGENTEAFF
TRBJ2-7,NA,15,NA,TRBV15,TGTGCCACCAGCAGAGGGGGCGCAGAGTCCTACGAGCAGTACTTC,CATSRGGAESYEQYF
TRBJ2-5,NA,16,NA,TRBV7-6,TGTGCCAGCAGCTTAAGGGACTTACCCCCCCAAGAGACCCAGTACTTC,CASSLRDLPPQETQYF
TRBJ2-4,NA,15,NA,TRBV2,TGTGCCAGCAGTACGGGACACCCCCTGACGAACATTCAGTACTTC,CASSTGHPLTNIQYF
TRBJ1-5,NA,14,NA,TRBV6-5,TGTGCCAGCAGTTACTCAAGGGGAGATCAGCCCCAGCATTTT,CASSYSRGDQPQHF
TRBJ1-2,NA,15,NA,TRBV5-6,TGTGCCAGCAGCCGCGAACGGACACTTAACTATGGCTACACCTTC,CASSRERTLNYGYTF
TRBJ1-4,TRBD1,14,few,TRBV10-3,TGTGCCACCACTCCGGGACAGGGGGAAGAAAAACTGTTTTTT,CATTPGQGEEKLFF
TRBJ1-3,TRBD1,16,NA,TRBV7-9,TGTGCCAGCAGCCGCTCGGACAGGTACTCTGGAAACACCATATATTTT,CASSRSDRYSGNTIYF
TRBJ2-2,TRBD2,16,NA,TRBV27,TGTGCCAGCAGTTCGCCCGGGACTAGGTCCGCCGGGGAGCTGTTTTTT,CASSSPGTRSAGELFF
TRBJ2-5,NA,14,NA,TRBV5-1,TGCGCCAGCAGCTCGGGTGGCGGTCAAGAGACCCAGTACTTC,CASSSGGGQETQYF
TRBJ1-3,NA,13,NA,TRBV28,TGTGCCAGCAGTCGTAGCTCTGGAAACACCATATATTTT,CASSRSSGNTIYF
TRBJ2-3,NA,16,few,TRBV5-6,TGTGCCAGCAGCTTGTTAGCTAGATCTAGCACAGATACGCAGTATTTT,CASSLLARSSTDTQYF
TRBJ2-3,TRBD1,13,NA,TRBV10-3,TGTGCCGTCCTAGGACAGGACACAGATACGCAGTATTTT,CAVLGQDTDTQYF
TRBJ1-6,TRBD1,15,NA,TRBV6-1,TGTGCCAGCAAGCCGGACAGGACGAACAATTCACCCCTCCACTTT,CASKPDRTNNSPLHF
TRBJ2-7,TRBD2,18,NA,TRBV28,TGTGCCAGCTCAAGGACTAGCGGGAGAGGAGGCCCACTTTACGAGCAGTACTTC,CASSRTSGRGGPLYEQYF
TRBJ2-1,NA,15,many,TRBV6-1,TGTGCCAGCAGTGGTGGTCAGGGCTCCTACAATGAGCAGTTCTTC,CASSGGQGSYNEQFF
TRBJ2-1,NA,17,NA,TRBV29-1,TGCAGCGTTGAAGGATTGGGCCGACCACGGACTAACAATGAGCAGTTCTTC,CSVEGLGRPRTNNEQFF
TRBJ2-5,NA,13,NA,TRBV5-1,TGCGCCAGCAAGCAGGGCCCCCAAGAGACCCAGTACTTC,CASKQGPQETQYF
TRBJ2-1,NA,13,NA,TRBV5-1,TGCGCCAGCAGCTCCTTGGCCGCTGATGAGCAGTTCTTC,CASSSLAADEQFF
TRBJ1-2,NA,14,NA,TRBV29-1,TGCAGCGCTGGGGCCGGGGGCGCCGACTATGGCTACACCTTC,CSAGAGGADYGYTF
TRBJ2-5,NA,14,NA,TRBV5-1,TGCGCCAGCAGCTTGACGGCAGTCAAAGAGACCCAGTACTTC,CASSLTAVKETQYF
TRBJ2-7,TRBD1,14,NA,TRBV10-3,TGTGCCATCAGGGGACAGGGGATTTTCAACGAGCAGTACTTC,CAIRGQGIFNEQYF
TRBJ1-5,TRBD1,14,once,TRBV2,TGTGCCAGCAGACAGGGGGCCCCTCATCAGCCCCAGCATTTT,CASRQGAPHQPQHF
TRBJ2-7,NA,13,NA,TRBV28,TGTGCCAGCACCTCGGGCCGCTCCTACGAGCAGTACTTC,CASTSGRSYEQYF
TRBJ1-1,NA,14,once,TRBV4-2,TGTGCCAGCAGCCAAGTCGAGCGGAACACTGAAGCTTTCTTT,CASSQVERNTEAFF
TRBJ1-5,TRBD1,14,NA,TRBV28,TGTGCCAGCAGTGTCGGACAGGTGAATGGGCCCCAGCATTTT,CASSVGQVNGPQHF
TRBJ1-3,NA,15,many,TRBV4-3,TGCGCCAGCAGCCAAGTCGGGGGGAAAGGAAACACCATATATTTT,CASSQVGGKGNTIYF
TRBJ1-1,NA,14,NA,TRBV6-1,TGTGCCAGCAGAATAGACGGCATGAACACTGAAGCTTTCTTT,CASRIDGMNTEAFF
TRBJ2-3,NA,13,NA,TRBV18,TGTGCCAGCTCACCACCTGCCCTAGATACGCAGTATTTT,CASSPPALDTQYF
TRBJ2-5,NA,17,NA,TRBV19,TGTGCCAGTAGTATGCGGATTCTGGGGGTCTCCCAAGAGACCCAGTACTTC,CASSMRILGVSQETQYF
TRBJ2-7,NA,13,few,TRBV15,TGTGCCACCAGCAGAGTTTCCGCGGAGGAGCAGTACTTC,CATSRVSAEEQYF
TRBJ2-1,NA,13,NA,TRBV5-4,TGTGCCAGCAGATTACAGGGACGGAATGAGCAGTTCTTC,CASRLQGRNEQFF
TRBJ2-1,NA,13,NA,TRBV9,TGTGCCAGCAGCGTAGGGCAGGGTGTCGAGCAGTTCTTC,CASSVGQGVEQFF